Sequencing of this T cell receptor beta chain was carried out in a study of T cell responses to AZD1222 COVID-19 vaccine. Only in-frame clones appear in the TCRdb table, and some are missing; sequencing was by immunoSEQ multiplex PCR. The table shows 150,000 or so clones, with around nine tenths occurring only once. Worth noting for this clone: Its antigen remains unidentified.

The CDR3 has 15 amino acids. Regarding the study as a whole: Compared with day 0, the breadth and depth of the Spike-specific TCR repertoire rose significantly after two doses of AZD1222. CD4 TCRs associated with vaccination spanned spike, dominating at 160-218 and 743-854. Donors were mostly white British, more females; clonal diversity possibly underestimated.

This TCR came from an adult in good health. The V gene is TRBV12-2, the J gene TRBJ1-5; the table calls TRBD1, which could not be checked here. TRBV12-2 is a known pseudogene. Sequencing was performed on peripheral blood, taken on day 0 of AZD1222 vaccination. The CDR3 sequence is CASRFSREDNQPQHF. The CDR3 nucleotides read TGTGCAAGTCGCTTTTCCAGGGAAGACAATCAGCCCCAGCATTTT.